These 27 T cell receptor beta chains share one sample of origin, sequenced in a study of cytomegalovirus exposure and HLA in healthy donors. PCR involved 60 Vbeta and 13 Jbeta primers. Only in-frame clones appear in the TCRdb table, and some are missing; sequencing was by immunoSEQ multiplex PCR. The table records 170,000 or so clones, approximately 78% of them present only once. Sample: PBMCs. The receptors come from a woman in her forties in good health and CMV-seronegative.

CDR3 DNA: TGCGCCAGCAGCTTTGGGGCTGGCTATGGCTACACCTTC. Translated, it gives CASSFGAGYGYTF. The chain employs TRBV5-1 and TRBJ1-2; D perhaps matches TRBD1 (5 bases). Trimming took off 2 bases at V and 4 bases at J, with 9 bases between the two ends. This CDR3 spans 13 amino acids. Germline V gene data show CDR1 as SGHRS and CDR2 as YFSETQ.

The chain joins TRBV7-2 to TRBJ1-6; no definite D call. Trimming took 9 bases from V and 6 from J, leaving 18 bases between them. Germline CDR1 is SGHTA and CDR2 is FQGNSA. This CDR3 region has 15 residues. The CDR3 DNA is TGTGCCAGAAACGTCGGGAACGGCCTTAATTCACCCCTCCACTTT. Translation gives CARNVGNGLNSPLHF.

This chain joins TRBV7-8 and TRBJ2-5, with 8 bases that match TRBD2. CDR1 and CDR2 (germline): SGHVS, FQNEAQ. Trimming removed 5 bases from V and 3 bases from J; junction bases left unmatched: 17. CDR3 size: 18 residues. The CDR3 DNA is TGTGCCAGCAGCGTAATCTTAGCGGGGAGGATGATTAAAGAGACCCAGTACTTC. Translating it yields CASSVILAGRMIKETQYF.

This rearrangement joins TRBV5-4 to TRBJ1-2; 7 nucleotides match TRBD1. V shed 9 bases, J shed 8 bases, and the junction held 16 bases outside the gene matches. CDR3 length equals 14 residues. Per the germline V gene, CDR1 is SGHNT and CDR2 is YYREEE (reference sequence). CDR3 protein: CATSDRLERGGYTF. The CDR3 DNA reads TGTGCCACCTCGGACAGGCTCGAAAGAGGAGGCTACACCTTC.

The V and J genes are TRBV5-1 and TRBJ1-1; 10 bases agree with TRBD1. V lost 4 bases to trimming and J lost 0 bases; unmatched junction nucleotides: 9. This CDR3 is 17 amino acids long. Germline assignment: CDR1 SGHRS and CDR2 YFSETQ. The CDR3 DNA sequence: TGCGCCAGCAGCCTCAGGGACAGGGGATTATTGAACACTGAAGCTTTCTTT. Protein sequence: CASSLRDRGLLNTEAFF.

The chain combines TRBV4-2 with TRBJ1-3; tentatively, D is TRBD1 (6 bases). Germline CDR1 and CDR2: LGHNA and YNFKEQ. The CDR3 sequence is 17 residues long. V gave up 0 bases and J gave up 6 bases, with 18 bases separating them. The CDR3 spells CASSQELTGTTVNTIYF. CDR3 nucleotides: TGTGCCAGCAGCCAAGAGTTAACCGGGACAACCGTAAACACCATATATTTT.

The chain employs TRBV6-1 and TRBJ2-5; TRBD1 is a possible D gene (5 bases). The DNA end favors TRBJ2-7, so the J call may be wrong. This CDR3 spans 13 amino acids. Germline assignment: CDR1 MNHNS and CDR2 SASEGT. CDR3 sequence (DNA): TGTGCCAGCAGAACATACCAGGGCTACGAGCAGTACTTC. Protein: CASRTYQGYEQYF.

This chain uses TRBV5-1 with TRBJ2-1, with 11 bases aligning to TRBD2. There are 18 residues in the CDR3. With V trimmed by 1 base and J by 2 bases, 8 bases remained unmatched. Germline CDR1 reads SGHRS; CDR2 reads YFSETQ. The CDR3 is CASSLWVAGGLAYNEQFF. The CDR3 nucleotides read TGCGCCAGCAGCTTGTGGGTAGCGGGGGGGCTTGCCTACAATGAGCAGTTCTTC.

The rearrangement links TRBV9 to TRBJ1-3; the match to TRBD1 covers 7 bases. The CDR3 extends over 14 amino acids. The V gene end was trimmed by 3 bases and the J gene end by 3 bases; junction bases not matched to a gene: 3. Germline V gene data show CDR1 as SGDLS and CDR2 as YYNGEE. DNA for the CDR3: TGTGCCAGCAGCGCCCGGGACAGTGGAAACACCATATATTTT. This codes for CASSARDSGNTIYF. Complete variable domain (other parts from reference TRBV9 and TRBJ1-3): DSGVTQTPKHLITATGQRVTLRCSPRSGDLSVYWYQQSLDQGLQFLIQYYNGEERAKGNILERFSAQQFPDLHSELNLSSLELGDSALYFCASSARDSGNTIYFGEGSWLTVV.

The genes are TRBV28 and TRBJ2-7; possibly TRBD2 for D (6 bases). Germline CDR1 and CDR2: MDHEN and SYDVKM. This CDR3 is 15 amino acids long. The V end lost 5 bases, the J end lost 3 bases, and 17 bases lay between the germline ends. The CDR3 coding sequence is TGTGCCAGCAGTAGCGGGCCCTTCCGCAGCTACGAGCAGTACTTC. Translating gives CASSSGPFRSYEQYF.

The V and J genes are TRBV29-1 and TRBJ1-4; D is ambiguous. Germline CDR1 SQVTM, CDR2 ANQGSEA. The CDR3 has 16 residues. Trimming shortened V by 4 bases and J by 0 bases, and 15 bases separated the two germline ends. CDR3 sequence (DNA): TGCAGCGTTGCGGCGGCACCTACTACAACTAATGAAAAACTGTTTTTT. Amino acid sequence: CSVAAAPTTTNEKLFF. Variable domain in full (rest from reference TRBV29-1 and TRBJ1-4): SAVISQKPSRDICQRGTSLTIQCQVDSQVTMMFWYRQQPGQSLTLIATANQGSEATYESGFVIDKFPISRPNLTFSTLTVSNMSPEDSSIYLCSVAAAPTTTNEKLFFGSGTQLSVL.

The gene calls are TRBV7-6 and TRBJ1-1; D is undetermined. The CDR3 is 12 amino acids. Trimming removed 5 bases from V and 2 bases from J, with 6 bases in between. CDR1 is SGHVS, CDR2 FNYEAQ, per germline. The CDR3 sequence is CASSPLNTEAFF. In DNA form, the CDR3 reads TGTGCCAGCAGCCCCCTCAACACTGAAGCTTTCTTT.

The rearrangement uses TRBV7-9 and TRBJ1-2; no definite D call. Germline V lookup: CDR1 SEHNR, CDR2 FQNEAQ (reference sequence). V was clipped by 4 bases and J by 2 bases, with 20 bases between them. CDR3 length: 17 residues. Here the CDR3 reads CASSSNRGRWENYGYTF. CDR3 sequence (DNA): TGTGCCAGCAGCTCCAATCGGGGAAGGTGGGAGAACTATGGCTACACCTTC.

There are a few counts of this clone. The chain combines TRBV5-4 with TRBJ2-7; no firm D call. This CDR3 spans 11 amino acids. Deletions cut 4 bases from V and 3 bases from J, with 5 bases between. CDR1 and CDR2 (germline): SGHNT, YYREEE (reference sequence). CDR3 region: CASSLYYEQYF. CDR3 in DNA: TGTGCCAGCAGCCTTTACTACGAGCAGTACTTC.

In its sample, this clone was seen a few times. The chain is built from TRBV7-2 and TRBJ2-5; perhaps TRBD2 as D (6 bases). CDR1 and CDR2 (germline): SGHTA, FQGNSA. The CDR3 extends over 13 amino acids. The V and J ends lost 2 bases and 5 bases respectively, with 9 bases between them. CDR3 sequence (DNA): TGTGCCAGCAGCTTATCTGGAGGGGAGACCCAGTACTTC. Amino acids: CASSLSGGETQYF.

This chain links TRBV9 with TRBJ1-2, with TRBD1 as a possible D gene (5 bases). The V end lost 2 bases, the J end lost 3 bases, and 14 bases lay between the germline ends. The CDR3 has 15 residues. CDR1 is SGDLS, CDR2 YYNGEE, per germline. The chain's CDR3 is CASSVLGGGYYGYTF. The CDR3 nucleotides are TGTGCCAGCAGCGTGCTTGGGGGGGGTTACTATGGCTACACCTTC. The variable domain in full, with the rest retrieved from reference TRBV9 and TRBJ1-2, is DSGVTQTPKHLITATGQRVTLRCSPRSGDLSVYWYQQSLDQGLQFLIQYYNGEERAKGNILERFSAQQFPDLHSELNLSSLELGDSALYFCASSVLGGGYYGYTFGSGTRLTVV.

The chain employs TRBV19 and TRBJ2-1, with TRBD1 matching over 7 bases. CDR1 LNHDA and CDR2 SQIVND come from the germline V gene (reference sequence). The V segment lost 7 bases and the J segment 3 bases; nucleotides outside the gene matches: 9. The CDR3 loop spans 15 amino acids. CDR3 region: CASKTGTVDYNEQFF. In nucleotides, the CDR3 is TGTGCCAGTAAAACCGGGACAGTCGACTACAATGAGCAGTTCTTC. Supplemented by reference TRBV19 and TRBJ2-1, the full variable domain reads DGGITQSPKYLFRKEGQNVTLSCEQNLNHDAMYWYRQDPGQGLRLIYYSQIVNDFQKGDIAEGYSVSREKKESFPLTVTSAQKNPTAFYLCASKTGTVDYNEQFFGPGTRLTVL.

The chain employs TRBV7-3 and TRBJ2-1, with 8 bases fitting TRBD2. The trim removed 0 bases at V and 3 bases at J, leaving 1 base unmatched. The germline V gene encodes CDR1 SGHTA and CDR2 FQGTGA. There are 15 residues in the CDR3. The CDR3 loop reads CASSLTRGGYNEQFF. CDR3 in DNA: TGTGCCAGCAGCTTAACCCGGGGGGGCTACAATGAGCAGTTCTTC.

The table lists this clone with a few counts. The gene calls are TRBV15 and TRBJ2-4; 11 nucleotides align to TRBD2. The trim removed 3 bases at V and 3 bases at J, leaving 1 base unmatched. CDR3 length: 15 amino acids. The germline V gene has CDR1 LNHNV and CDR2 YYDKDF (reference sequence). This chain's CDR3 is CATSSSGGVKNIQYF. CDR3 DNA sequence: TGTGCCACCAGCAGTAGCGGGGGGGTCAAAAACATTCAGTACTTC.

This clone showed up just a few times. CDR3 loop: CASSSGTGARNTEAFF. The CDR3 DNA reads as TGCGCCAGCAGCTCCGGGACAGGGGCGAGGAACACTGAAGCTTTCTTT. The chain carries TRBV5-1 and TRBJ1-1; 10 bases match TRBD1. The CDR3 spans 16 residues. Germline assignment: CDR1 SGHRS and CDR2 YFSETQ. Trimming removed 3 bases from V and 1 base from J; junction bases left unmatched: 6. The full variable domain, its missing parts supplied by reference TRBV5-1 and TRBJ1-1, is KAGVTQTPRYLIKTRGQQVTLSCSPISGHRSVSWYQQTPGQGLQFLFEYFSETQRNKGNFPGRFSGRQFSNSRSEMNVSTLELGDSALYLCASSSGTGARNTEAFFGQGTRLTVV.

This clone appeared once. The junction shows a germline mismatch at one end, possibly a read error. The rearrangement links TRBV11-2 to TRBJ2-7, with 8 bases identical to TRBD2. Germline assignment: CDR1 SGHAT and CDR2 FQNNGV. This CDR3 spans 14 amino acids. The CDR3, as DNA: TGTGCCAGCAGCTTAAAATCATCGGGGGGGGCCCCAGGCTTC. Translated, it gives CASSLKSSGGAPGF.

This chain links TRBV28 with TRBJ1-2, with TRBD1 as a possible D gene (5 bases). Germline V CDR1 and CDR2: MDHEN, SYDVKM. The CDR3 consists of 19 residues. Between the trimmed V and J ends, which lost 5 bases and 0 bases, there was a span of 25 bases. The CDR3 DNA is TGTGCCAGCAGTCCCGGTTACAGGCGGTGGAAGTTTTCTAACTATGGCTACACCTTC. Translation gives CASSPGYRRWKFSNYGYTF.

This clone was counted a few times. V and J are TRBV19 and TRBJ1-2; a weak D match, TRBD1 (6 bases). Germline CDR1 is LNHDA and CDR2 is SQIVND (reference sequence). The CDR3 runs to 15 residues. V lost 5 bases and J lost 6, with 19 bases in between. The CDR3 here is CASSVLGQLQNGYTF. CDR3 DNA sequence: TGTGCCAGTAGTGTCTTAGGACAGCTTCAAAATGGCTACACCTTC. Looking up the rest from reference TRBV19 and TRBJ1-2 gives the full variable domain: DGGITQSPKYLFRKEGQNVTLSCEQNLNHDAMYWYRQDPGQGLRLIYYSQIVNDFQKGDIAEGYSVSREKKESFPLTVTSAQKNPTAFYLCASSVLGQLQNGYTFGSGTRLTVV.

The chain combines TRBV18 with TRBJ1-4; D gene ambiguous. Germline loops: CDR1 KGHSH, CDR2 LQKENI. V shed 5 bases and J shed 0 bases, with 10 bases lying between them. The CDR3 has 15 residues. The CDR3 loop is CASSGQGATNEKLFF. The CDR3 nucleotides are TGTGCCAGCTCAGGCCAAGGAGCAACTAATGAAAAACTGTTTTTT.

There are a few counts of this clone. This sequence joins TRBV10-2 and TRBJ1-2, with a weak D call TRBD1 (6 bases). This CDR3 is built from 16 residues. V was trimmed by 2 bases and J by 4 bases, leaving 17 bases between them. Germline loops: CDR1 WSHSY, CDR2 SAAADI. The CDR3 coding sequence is TGCGCCAGCAGTGAGGCGGGGGCCCTACTCCCCTATGGCTACACCTTC. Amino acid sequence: CASSEAGALLPYGYTF.

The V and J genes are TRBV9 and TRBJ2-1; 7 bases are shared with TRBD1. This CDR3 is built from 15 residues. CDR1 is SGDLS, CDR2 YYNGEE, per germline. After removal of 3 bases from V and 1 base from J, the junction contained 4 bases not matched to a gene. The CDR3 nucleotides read TGTGCCAGCAGCGGCGGACAGGAGTCCTACAATGAGCAGTTCTTC. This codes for CASSGGQESYNEQFF.

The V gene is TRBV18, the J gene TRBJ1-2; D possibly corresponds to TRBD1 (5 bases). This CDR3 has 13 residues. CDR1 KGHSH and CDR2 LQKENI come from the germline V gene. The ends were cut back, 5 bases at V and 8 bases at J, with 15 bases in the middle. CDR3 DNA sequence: TGTGCCAGCTCATGGGGCGGAGAGAGAGGCTACACCTTC. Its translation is CASSWGGERGYTF.